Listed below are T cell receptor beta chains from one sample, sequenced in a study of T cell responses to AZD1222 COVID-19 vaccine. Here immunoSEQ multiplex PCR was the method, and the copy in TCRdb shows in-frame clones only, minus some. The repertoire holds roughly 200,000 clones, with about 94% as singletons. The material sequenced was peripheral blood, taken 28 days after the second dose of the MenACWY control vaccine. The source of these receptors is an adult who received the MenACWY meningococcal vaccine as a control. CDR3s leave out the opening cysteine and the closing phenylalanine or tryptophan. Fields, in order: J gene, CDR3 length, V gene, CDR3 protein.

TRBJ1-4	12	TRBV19	ASSMGTVGEKLF
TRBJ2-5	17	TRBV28	ASSSGSPGTGGTAETQY
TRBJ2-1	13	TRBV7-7	ASSIGLAGFDEQF
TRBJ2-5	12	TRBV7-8	ASRETGYQETQY
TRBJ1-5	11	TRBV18	ASSATSNQPQH
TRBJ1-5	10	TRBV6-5	ASNFRDGRQH
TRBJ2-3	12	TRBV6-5	ASTASGRPDTQY
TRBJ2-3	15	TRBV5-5	ASSLHVQGVSTDTQY
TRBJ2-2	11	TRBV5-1	ASSVREPGELF
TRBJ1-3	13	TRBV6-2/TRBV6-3	ASSQVEATGNTIY
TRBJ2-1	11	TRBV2	ASTRGDHNEQF
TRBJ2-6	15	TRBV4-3	ASSQRDSNSGANVLT
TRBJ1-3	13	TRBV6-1	ASSEEGGSGNTIY
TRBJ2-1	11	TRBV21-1	ASSIIPHNEQF
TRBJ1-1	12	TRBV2	ASSSRTENTEAF
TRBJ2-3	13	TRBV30	AWSPGQGSTDTQY
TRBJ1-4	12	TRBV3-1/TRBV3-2	ASSRDRGHEKLF
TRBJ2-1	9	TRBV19	AGRRGNEQF
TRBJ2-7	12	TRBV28	ASSLRGQGYEQY
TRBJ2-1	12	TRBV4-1	ASSQDSGDLDRF
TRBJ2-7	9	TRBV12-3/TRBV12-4	ASSIADEQY
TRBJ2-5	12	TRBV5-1	ASRVTGDQETQY
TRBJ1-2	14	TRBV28	ASSLGPGDARSGYT
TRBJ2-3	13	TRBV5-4	ASSAGLPYTDTQY
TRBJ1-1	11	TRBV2	ASTGMKEAEAF
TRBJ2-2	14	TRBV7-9	ASSLVEGAPTGELF
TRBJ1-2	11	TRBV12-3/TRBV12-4	ASSPQTNYGYT
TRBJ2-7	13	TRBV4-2	ASSQEAGGPYEQY
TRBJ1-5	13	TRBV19	ASEGLAEGYQPQH
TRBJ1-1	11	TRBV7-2	ASSLDRATEAF
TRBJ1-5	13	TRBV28	ASSPGRGRNQPQH
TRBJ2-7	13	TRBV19	ASSSTSGHLGEQY
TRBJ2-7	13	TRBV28	ASSSPRGGEYEQY
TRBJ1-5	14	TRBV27	ASSLKGGLGNQPQH
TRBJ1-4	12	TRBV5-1	ASSFGMSSEKLF
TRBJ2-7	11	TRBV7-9	ASSRGAYYEQY